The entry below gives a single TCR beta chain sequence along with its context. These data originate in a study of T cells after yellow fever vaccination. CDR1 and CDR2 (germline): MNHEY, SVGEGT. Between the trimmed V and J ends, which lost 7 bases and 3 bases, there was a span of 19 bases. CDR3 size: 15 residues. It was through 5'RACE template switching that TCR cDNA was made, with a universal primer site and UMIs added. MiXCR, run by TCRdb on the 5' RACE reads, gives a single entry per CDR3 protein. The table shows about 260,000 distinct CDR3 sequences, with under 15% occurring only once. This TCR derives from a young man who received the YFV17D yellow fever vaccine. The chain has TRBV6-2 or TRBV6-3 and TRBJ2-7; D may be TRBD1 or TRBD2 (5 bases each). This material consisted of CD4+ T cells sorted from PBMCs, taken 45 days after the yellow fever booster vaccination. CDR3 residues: CASTRTGTGYYEQYF. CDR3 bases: TGTGCCAGCACTCGAACCGGGACGGGGTACTACGAGCAGTACTTC.